This TCR beta chain was captured in a study of shared clonotypes between healthy human individuals. The germline V gene encodes CDR1 SNHLY and CDR2 FYNNEI. The V gene end was trimmed by 6 bases and the J gene end by 1 base; junction bases not matched to a gene: 3. This CDR3 has 14 residues. On this clone: Its antigen remains unidentified.

The table came from immunoSEQ multiplex PCR; TCRdb's copy has only in-frame clones and leaves some out. Among more than 1.2 million clones, approximately 98.5% were seen once, and the ten largest hold approximately 0.38%. General study findings and limits: Non-shared clonotypes displayed generation probabilities falling below those of clonotypes present in all four donors.

This receptor was identified in a man younger than 45 in good health. The chain is built from TRBV2 and TRBJ2-7; TRBD1 agrees at 10 bases. Sequencing was done on a sample of naive CD4+ T cells sorted from blood. Regarding subset: CD45RA+ positively selected. CDR3 region: CASRRTGGSYEQYF. The CDR3 DNA follows: TGTGCCAGCAGAAGGACAGGGGGTTCCTACGAGCAGTACTTC.